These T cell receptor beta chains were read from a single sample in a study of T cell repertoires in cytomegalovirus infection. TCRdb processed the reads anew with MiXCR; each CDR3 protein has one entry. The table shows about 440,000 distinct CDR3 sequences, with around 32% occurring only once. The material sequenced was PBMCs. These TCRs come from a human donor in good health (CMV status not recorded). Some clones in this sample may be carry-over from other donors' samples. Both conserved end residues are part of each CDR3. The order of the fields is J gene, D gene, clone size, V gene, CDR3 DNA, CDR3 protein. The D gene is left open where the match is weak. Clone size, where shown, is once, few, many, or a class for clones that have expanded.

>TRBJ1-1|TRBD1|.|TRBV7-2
TGTGCCAGCAGCTTAGTAACCGGACAGGTAAGTCGGAAGAACACTGCAGCTTTCTTT
CASSLVTGQVSRKNTAAFF
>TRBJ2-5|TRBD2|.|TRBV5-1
TGCGCCAGCAGCTTTCGACTAGCGGGGGGCCAAGAGACCCAGTACTTC
CASSFRLAGGQETQYF
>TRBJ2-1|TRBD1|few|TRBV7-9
TGTGCCAGCAGCTTATATTCTAGGACAGGGGCGGCCTACAATGAGCAGTTCTTC
CASSLYSRTGAAYNEQFF
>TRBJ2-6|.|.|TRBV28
TGTGCCAGCAGTTTAGAGGGGCCTGGGGCCAACGTCCTGACTTTC
CASSLEGPGANVLTF
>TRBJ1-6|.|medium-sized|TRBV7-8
TGTGCCAGCAGCTTAGGGCGGCCCCTCCACTTT
CASSLGRPLHF
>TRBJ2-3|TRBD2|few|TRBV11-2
TGTGCCAGCAGCGAACGGCTTGGGCGGGGGGGGCACACAGATACGCAGTATTTT
CASSERLGRGGHTDTQYF
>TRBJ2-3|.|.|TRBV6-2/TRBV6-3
TGTGCCAGCAGCTCGGCGGGTGGGGACACAGATACGCAGTATTTT
CASSSAGGDTDTQYF
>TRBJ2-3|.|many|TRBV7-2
TGTGCCAGCAGCTTAAGGCAGTCCACAGATACGCAGTATTTT
CASSLRQSTDTQYF
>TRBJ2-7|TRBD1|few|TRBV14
TGTGCCAGCAGCCCCGGGGACAGGGGGCGCCTTTTGGGCTTTTACGAGCAGTACTTC
CASSPGDRGRLLGFYEQYF
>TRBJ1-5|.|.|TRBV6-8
TGTGCCAGCAACTACTCCGGGAGGCGCAATCAGCCCCAGCATTTT
CASNYSGRRNQPQHF
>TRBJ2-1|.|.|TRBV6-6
TGTGCCATGTCTTTTGTGAAGTCCAGTCTCTACAATGAGCAGTTCTTC
CAMSFVKSSLYNEQFF
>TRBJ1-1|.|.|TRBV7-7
TGTGCCAGCAGCCCGGGAAAGAACACTGAAGCTTTCTTT
CASSPGKNTEAFF
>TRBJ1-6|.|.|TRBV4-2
TGTGCCAGCAGCCAAGTCAATTCACCCCTCCACTTT
CASSQVNSPLHF
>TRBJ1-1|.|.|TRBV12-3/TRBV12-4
TGTGCCAGCAAACCGGGACACCACCAGAACACTGAAGCTTTCTTT
CASKPGHHQNTEAFF
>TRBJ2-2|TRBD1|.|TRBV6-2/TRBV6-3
TGTGCCAGCAGTAAAAACAGGGGCCTAACCGGGGAGCTGTTTTTT
CASSKNRGLTGELFF
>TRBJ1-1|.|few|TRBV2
TGTGCCAGCAGTGAACCGGGGCACACTGAAGCTTTCTTT
CASSEPGHTEAFF
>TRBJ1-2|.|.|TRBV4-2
TGTGCCAGCAGCCAAGACGGCGGGGGAGCCTGGTCTAATGGCTACACCTTC
CASSQDGGGAWSNGYTF
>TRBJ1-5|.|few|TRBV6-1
TGTGCCAGCAGTCCCCCGGGGGGCCGGGGCAATCAGCCCCAGCATTTT
CASSPPGGRGNQPQHF
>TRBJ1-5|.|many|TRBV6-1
TGTGCCAGCAGTCTAACAGGACCTAATCAGCCCCAGCATTTT
CASSLTGPNQPQHF
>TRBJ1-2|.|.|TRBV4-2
TGTGCCAGCAGCCAAGATCTTGTAGGGAAAAACTATGGCTACACCTTC
CASSQDLVGKNYGYTF
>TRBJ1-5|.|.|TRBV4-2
TGTGCCAGCAGCCAAGATCCCCAGGGAGGCCAGCCCCAGCATTTT
CASSQDPQGGQPQHF
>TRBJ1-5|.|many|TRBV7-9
TGTGCCAGCAGCTTTGTTGGACAGCCCCAGCATTTT
CASSFVGQPQHF
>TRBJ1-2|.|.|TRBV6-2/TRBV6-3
TGTGCCAGCAGTTATCATGGACAGTCACTGGGTGGCTACACCTTC
CASSYHGQSLGGYTF
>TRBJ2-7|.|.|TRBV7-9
TGTGCCAGCAGCTTAATAACCTTGGGGGAGCAGTACTTC
CASSLITLGEQYF
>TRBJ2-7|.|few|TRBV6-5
TGTGCCAGCAGTTACTCGAGGGTGGCCTACGAGCAGTACTTC
CASSYSRVAYEQYF
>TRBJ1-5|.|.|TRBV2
TGTGCCAGCAGTGAAGAACAGGCCCGCAATCAGCCCCAGCATTTT
CASSEEQARNQPQHF
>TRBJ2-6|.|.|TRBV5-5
TGTGCCAGCAGCTTGGTAGCGGTGGGGGGCGCACCCTCTGGGGCCAACGTCCTGACTTTC
CASSLVAVGGAPSGANVLTF
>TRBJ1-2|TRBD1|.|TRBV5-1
TGCGCCAGCAGCATTGGGACAGGGGATGGCTACACCTTC
CASSIGTGDGYTF
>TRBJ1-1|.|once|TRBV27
TGTGCCAGCAGTTTAGGGGTGGGGACCACTGAAGATTTCTTT
CASSLGVGTTEDFF
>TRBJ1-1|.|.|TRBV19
TGTGCCTCCGGAGCGAACACTGAAGCTTTCTTT
CASGANTEAFF
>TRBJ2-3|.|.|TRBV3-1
TGTGCCAGCAGCCACAGGGATTGGGGCACAGATACGCAGTATTTT
CASSHRDWGTDTQYF
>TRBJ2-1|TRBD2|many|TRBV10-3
TGTGCCATCAGAGTAGCGGGCGTATACAATGAGCAGTTCTTC
CAIRVAGVYNEQFF
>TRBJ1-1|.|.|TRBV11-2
TGTGCCAGCAGACCCGGGACGGCTAGGAACACTGAAGCTTTCTTT
CASRPGTARNTEAFF
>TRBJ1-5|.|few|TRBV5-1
TGCGCCAGCAGCTTACAGGGAGATAGCAATCAGCCCCAGCATTTT
CASSLQGDSNQPQHF
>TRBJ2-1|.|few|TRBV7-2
TGTGCCAGCAGCTTAGCTGGGGCGGGCCTGGCCAATGAGCAGTTCTTC
CASSLAGAGLANEQFF
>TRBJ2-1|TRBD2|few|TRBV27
TGTGCCAGCAGATCGGGGGGTGGGGTTAGTGAGCAGTTCTTC
CASRSGGGVSEQFF
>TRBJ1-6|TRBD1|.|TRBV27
TGTGCCAGCAGTTTACGGGACAGAAATAATTCACCCCTCCAATTT
CASSLRDRNNSPLQF
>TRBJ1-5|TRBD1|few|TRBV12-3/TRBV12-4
TGTGCCAGCAGTTTCTCGGGACAGATTAATCAGCCCCAGCATTTT
CASSFSGQINQPQHF
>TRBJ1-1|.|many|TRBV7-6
TGTGCCAGCAGCCCTTTTGGGGGTATGAACACTGAAGCTTTCTTT
CASSPFGGMNTEAFF
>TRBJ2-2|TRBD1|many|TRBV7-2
TGTGCCAGCAGCCACGGACGGGACAGGGTCACCGGGGAGCTGTTTTTT
CASSHGRDRVTGELFF
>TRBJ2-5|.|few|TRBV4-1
TGCGCCAGCAGCCAATCCGGACTTCAAGAGACCCAGTACTTC
CASSQSGLQETQYF
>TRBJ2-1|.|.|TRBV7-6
TGTGCCAGCAGTTTAGGGGACTTAAATGAGCAGTTCTTC
CASSLGDLNEQFF
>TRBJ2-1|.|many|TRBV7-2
TGTGCCAGCAGCGCCTCGACCACGAGCTCCTACAATGAGCAGTTCTTC
CASSASTTSSYNEQFF
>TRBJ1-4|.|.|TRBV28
TGTGCCAGCAGCCTCCCAGAACCAAACGCCGGGACTTTTTTT
CASSLPEPNAGTFF
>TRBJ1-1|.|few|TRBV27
TGTGCCAGCAGTTTATGGGGACCCCACACTGAAGCTTTCTTT
CASSLWGPHTEAFF
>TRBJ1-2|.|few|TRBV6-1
TGTGCCAGCAGTGAAGAGGGACGGAACTATGGCTACACCTTC
CASSEEGRNYGYTF
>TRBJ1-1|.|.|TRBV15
TGTGCCACCAGCGGTACAGGGAACACTGAAGCTTTCTTT
CATSGTGNTEAFF
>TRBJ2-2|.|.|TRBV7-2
TGTGCCAGCAGCTCCACCTGGCCAGGGATTAACACCGGGGAGCTGTTTTTT
CASSSTWPGINTGELFF
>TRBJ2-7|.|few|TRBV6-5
TGTGCCAGCAGCTCTACCTCCCGCGGGCTCGAATTC
CASSSTSRGLEF
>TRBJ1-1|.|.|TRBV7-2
TGTTCCAGCAGCTTTGCAGCGAACACTGAAGCTTTCTTT
CSSSFAANTEAFF
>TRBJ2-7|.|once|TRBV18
TGTGCCAGCTCACCACTCGAAACCTACGAGCAGTACTTC
CASSPLETYEQYF
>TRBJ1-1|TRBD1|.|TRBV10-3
TGTGCCATCAACCCAGAGGAGGGGGCGAAGGCTGAAGCTTTCTTT
CAINPEEGAKAEAFF
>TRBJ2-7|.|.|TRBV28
TGTGCCAGCAGTTTATCCCTAGACATCAATTTC
CASSLSLDINF
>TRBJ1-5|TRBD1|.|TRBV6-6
TGTGCCAGCAGGCCACAGGGGGCGGGCAATCAGCCCCAGCATTTT
CASRPQGAGNQPQHF
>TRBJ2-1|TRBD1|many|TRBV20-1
TGCAGTGCTACCAGACAGGGATCATACAATGAGCAGTTCTTC
CSATRQGSYNEQFF
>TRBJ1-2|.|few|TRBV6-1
TGTGCCAGCAGCTTCAGGGGAGCCTATGGCTACACCTTC
CASSFRGAYGYTF
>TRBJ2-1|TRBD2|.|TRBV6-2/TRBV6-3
TGTGCCAGCACCGGACTAGCGGGGGGGACTTTTTACAATGAGCAGTTCTTC
CASTGLAGGTFYNEQFF